Each of the 17 T cell receptor beta chains below was sequenced from the same sample in a study of blood T cell repertoires in COVID-19. Repertoires were generated with immunoSEQ multiplex PCR, while TCRdb's copy carries only in-frame clones and drops some. The sample lists fewer than 30,000 clones; around 93% were seen once. The material sequenced was peripheral blood. Receptors originate from a human donor in a cohort sampled during active COVID-19.

This chain uses TRBV6-5 with TRBJ2-1; possibly TRBD2 for D (5 bases). The CDR3 length is 16 residues. The germline V gene has CDR1 MNHEY and CDR2 SVGAGI. V shed 2 bases and J shed 2 bases, with 13 bases lying between them. The CDR3 here is CASSYRSGSPYNEQFF. The CDR3 DNA reads TGTGCCAGCAGTTACCGGTCGGGGAGTCCCTACAATGAGCAGTTCTTC.

A single count supports this clone. The chain employs TRBV6-6 and TRBJ1-1; D is uncertain. V was trimmed by 2 bases and J by 4 bases, leaving 8 bases between them. Germline loops: CDR1 MNHNY, CDR2 SVGAGI (reference sequence). The length of the CDR3 is 13 residues. CDR3 sequence reads: CASSYGRGTEAFF. The CDR3 nucleotides are TGTGCCAGCAGTTACGGGCGGGGCACTGAAGCTTTCTTT.

The chain uses TRBV6-5 and TRBJ1-5; 9 bases align to TRBD1. Germline lookup yields CDR1 MNHEY and CDR2 SVGAGI. V shed 8 bases and J 4 bases; nucleotides not matched to a gene: 6. This CDR3 is built from 14 residues. CDR3 amino acids: CASVGTGTNQPQHF. The CDR3, as DNA: TGTGCCAGCGTCGGGACAGGGACAAATCAGCCCCAGCATTTT.

The CDR3 sequence: CASSYLGAPNEKLFF. CDR3 DNA: TGTGCCAGCAGTTACTTGGGAGCACCTAATGAAAAACTGTTTTTT. The V and J genes are TRBV6-5 and TRBJ1-4; D unresolved. Germline V CDR1 and CDR2: MNHEY, SVGAGI. The CDR3 sequence is 15 residues long. V was clipped by 1 base and J by 3 bases, with 9 bases between them.

The chain couples TRBV5-1 to TRBJ2-3; 9 bases fit TRBD1. Looked up from germline, CDR1 is SGHRS and CDR2 is YFSETQ. The CDR3 length is 14 residues. With V trimmed by 3 bases and J by 5 bases, 4 bases remained unmatched. The CDR3, as DNA: TGCGCCAGCAGCTGGGGGACAGGGCGAGATACGCAGTATTTT. It specifies CASSWGTGRDTQYF.

The chain is built from TRBV10-2 and TRBJ2-1, with 13 bases that match TRBD2. CDR3 size: 17 residues. J lost 5 bases, V lost 2 bases, and 6 bases had no gene match. CDR1 is WSHSY, CDR2 SAAADI, per germline. This CDR3 reads CASSEELAGGRNNEQFF. The DNA of the CDR3 is TGCGCCAGCAGTGAGGAACTAGCGGGGGGGCGGAACAATGAGCAGTTCTTC.

The chain uses TRBV19 and TRBJ1-1; D remains unclear. V was trimmed by 4 bases and J by 4 bases, leaving 16 bases between them. Germline loops: CDR1 LNHDA, CDR2 SQIVND (reference sequence). The CDR3 has 15 residues. This CDR3 is CASSRGLWAGTEAFF. CDR3 nucleotide sequence: TGTGCCAGTAGTAGGGGTCTGTGGGCGGGCACTGAAGCTTTCTTT.

The chain combines TRBV6-2 or TRBV6-3 with TRBJ2-7; D might be TRBD2 (7 bases). The CDR3 is 14 residues long. Germline CDR1 reads MNHEY; CDR2 reads SVGEGT. V lost 2 bases, J lost 7 bases, and 15 bases lay in between. CDR3 residues: CASSYLLGGLEQYV. The CDR3, as DNA: TGTGCCAGCAGTTACCTCCTGGGGGGGCTTGAGCAGTACGTC.

The rearrangement links TRBV6-2 or TRBV6-3 to TRBJ2-1; D is perhaps TRBD1 (6 bases). This CDR3 has 13 amino acids. CDR1 is MNHEY and CDR2 is SVGEGT in the germline V gene. The V and J ends lost 5 bases and 3 bases respectively, with 8 bases between them. Here the CDR3 DNA reads TGTGCCAGCAGTCCGGACAGCTACAATGAGCAGTTCTTC. It encodes CASSPDSYNEQFF.

The V and J genes are TRBV4-1 and TRBJ2-5; D perhaps matches TRBD2 (5 bases). Germline CDR1 is MGHRA and CDR2 is YSYEKL. The CDR3 length is 14 residues. V was shortened by 1 base and J by 5 bases, with 11 bases between the two germline ends. The CDR3 is CASSQGSGMETQYF. CDR3 sequence (DNA): TGCGCCAGCAGCCAAGGATCGGGGATGGAGACCCAGTACTTC.

The genes are TRBV5-5 and TRBJ2-7, with TRBD2 matching over 7 bases. Looked up from germline, CDR1 is SGHKS and CDR2 is YYEKEE (reference sequence). CDR3 length equals 16 residues. V gave up 5 bases and J gave up 2 bases; unmatched junction bases: 13. The CDR3: CASSRAGVYRTYEQYV. The DNA of the CDR3 is TGTGCCAGCAGTCGGGCGGGGGTCTATAGGACCTACGAGCAGTACGTC.

Written as DNA, the CDR3 is TGTGCCATCACCTCCGGGACTAGCGGGGGGGCAGGAGATACGCAGTATTTT. It yields the protein CAITSGTSGGAGDTQYF. V gene TRBV10-3 combines with J gene TRBJ2-3; TRBD2 agrees at 16 bases. There are 17 residues in the CDR3. Germline CDR1 reads ENHRY; CDR2 reads SYGVKD. V was clipped by 7 bases and J by 5 bases; unmatched bases: 9.

The CDR3 loop reads CASSQEAGAGNTIYF. The CDR3 DNA reads as TGTGCCAGCAGCCAAGAGGCAGGGGCTGGAAACACCATATATTTT. The chain links TRBV7-9 to TRBJ1-3, with TRBD1 as a possible D gene (6 bases). V was pared by 5 bases and J by 2 bases, with 13 bases between. The CDR3 is 15 residues long. Germline lookup yields CDR1 SEHNR and CDR2 FQNEAQ (reference sequence).

This chain uses TRBV5-1 with TRBJ1-1, with TRBD1 matching 7 bases. This CDR3 comprises 15 residues. Germline lookup yields CDR1 SGHRS and CDR2 YFSETQ. Germline trimming cut 1 base from V and 1 base from J; bases unmatched to any gene: 4. Here the CDR3 reads CASSLPGQPNTEAFF. DNA of the CDR3: TGCGCCAGCAGCTTGCCGGGACAGCCGAACACTGAAGCTTTCTTT. Looking up the rest from reference TRBV5-1 and TRBJ1-1 gives the full variable domain: KAGVTQTPRYLIKTRGQQVTLSCSPISGHRSVSWYQQTPGQGLQFLFEYFSETQRNKGNFPGRFSGRQFSNSRSEMNVSTLELGDSALYLCASSLPGQPNTEAFFGQGTRLTVV.

The J gene is TRBJ1-2, the V gene TRBV19; TRBD1 is a possible D gene (6 bases). The CDR3 spans 12 residues. The V end was cut by 5 bases, the J end by 5 bases, with 9 bases between. Germline V lookup: CDR1 LNHDA, CDR2 SQIVND (reference sequence). This chain's CDR3 is CASSLQGYGYTF. The CDR3 DNA is TGTGCCAGTAGTTTACAGGGATATGGCTACACCTTC.

The CDR3 protein is CASSRTGGNEKLFF. The CDR3 region has the DNA TGTGCCAGCAGCCGAACGGGGGGAAATGAAAAACTGTTTTTT. This chain connects TRBV7-9 to TRBJ1-4, with D perhaps matching TRBD1 (5 bases). This CDR3 region has 14 residues. The germline V gene encodes CDR1 SEHNR and CDR2 FQNEAQ (reference sequence). Trimming removed 5 bases at V and 5 bases at J, with 12 bases between.

The genes are TRBV5-1 and TRBJ2-3; 7 bases fit TRBD2. From germline, CDR1 is SGHRS and CDR2 YFSETQ. With 5 bases clipped from V and 4 bases from J, the junction kept 10 bases outside the gene matches. The CDR3 loop spans 15 amino acids. This CDR3 is CASSSRLAGSDTQYF. The CDR3 nucleotides read TGCGCCAGCAGTTCGAGACTAGCAGGCTCAGATACGCAGTATTTT.